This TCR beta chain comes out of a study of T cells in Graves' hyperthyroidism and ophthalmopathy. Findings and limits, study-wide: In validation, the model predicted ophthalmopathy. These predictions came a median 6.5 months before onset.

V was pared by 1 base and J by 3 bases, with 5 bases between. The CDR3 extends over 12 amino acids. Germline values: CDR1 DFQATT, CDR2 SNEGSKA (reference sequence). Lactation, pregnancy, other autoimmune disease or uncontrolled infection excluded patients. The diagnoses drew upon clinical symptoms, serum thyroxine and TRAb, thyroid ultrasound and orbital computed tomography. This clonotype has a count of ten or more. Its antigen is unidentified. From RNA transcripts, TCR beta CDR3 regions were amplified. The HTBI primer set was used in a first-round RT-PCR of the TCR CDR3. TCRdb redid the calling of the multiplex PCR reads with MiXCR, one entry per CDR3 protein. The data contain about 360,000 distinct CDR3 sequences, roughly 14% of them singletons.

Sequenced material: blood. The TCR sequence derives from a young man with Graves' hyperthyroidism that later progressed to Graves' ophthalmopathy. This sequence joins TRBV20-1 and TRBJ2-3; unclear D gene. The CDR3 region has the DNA TGCAGTGCTAGAGTCATAACAGATACGCAGTATTTT. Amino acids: CSARVITDTQYF.